This T cell receptor (beta chain) originates from a study of identical twins. Findings of the study overall: There were fewer insertions in abundant cord blood beta clonotypes, but memory repertoires showed no such pattern.

To note about this clonotype: As yet, its antigen is unknown.

The V and J ends lost 3 bases and 3 bases, in that order; junction bases with no gene match: 7. Germline V CDR1 and CDR2: SEHNR, FQNEAQ (reference sequence). This CDR3 is 16 amino acids long. MiXCR, run by TCRdb on the 5' RACE reads, gives a single entry per CDR3 protein. Of some 900,000 distinct CDR3 sequences listed, around 12% were seen once; the top ten hold under 2%. The same sample was also used in a study of yellow fever vaccine responses in identical twins.

This sequence joins TRBV7-9 and TRBJ2-5, with 10 bases identical to TRBD2. The sequenced material came from PBMCs. The TCR was taken from a woman aged 18-29 years in good health. CDR3 DNA: TGTGCCAGCAGCTTGTCTAGCGGGAGTTTTAAAGAGACCCAGTACTTC. It yields the protein CASSLSSGSFKETQYF.